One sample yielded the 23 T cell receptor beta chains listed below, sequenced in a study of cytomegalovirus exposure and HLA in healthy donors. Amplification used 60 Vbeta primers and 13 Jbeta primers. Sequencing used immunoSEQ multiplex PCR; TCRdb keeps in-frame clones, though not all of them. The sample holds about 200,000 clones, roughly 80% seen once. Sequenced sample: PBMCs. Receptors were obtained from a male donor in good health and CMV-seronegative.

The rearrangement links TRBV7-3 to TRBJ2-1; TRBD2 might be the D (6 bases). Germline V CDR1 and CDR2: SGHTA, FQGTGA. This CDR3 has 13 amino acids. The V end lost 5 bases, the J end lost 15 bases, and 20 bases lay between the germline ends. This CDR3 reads CASSPPGGRESFF. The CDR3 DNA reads TGTGCCAGCAGCCCACCCGGGGGACGGGAGTCGTTCTTC.

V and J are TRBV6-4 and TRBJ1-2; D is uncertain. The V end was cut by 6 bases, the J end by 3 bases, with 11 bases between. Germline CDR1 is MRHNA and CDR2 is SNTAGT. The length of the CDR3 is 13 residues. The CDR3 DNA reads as TGTGCCAGCAGCGCCAACGGTGACTATGGCTACACCTTC. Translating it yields CASSANGDYGYTF.

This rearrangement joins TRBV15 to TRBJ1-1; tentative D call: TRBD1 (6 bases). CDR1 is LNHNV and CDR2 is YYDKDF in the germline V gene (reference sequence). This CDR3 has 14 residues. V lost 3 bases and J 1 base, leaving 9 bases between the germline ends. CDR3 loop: CATSRLQGNTEAFF. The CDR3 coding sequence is TGTGCCACCAGCAGGTTACAGGGGAACACTGAAGCTTTCTTT.

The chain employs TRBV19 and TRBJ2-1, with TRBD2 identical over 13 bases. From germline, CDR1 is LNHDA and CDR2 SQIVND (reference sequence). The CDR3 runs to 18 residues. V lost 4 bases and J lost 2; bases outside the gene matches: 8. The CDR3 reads CASSRTGLAGAPYNEQFF. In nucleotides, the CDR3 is TGTGCCAGTAGTAGGACCGGACTAGCGGGAGCCCCCTACAATGAGCAGTTCTTC.

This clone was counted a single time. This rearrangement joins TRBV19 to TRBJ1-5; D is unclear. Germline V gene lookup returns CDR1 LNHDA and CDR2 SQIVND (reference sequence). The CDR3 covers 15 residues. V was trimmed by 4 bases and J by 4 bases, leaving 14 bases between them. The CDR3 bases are TGTGCCAGTAGTAAAGACCCGGTACCAAATCAGCCCCAGCATTTT. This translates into CASSKDPVPNQPQHF.

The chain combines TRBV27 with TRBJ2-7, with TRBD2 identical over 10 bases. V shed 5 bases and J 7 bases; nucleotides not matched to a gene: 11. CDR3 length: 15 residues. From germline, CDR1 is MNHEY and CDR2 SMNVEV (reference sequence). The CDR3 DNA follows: TGTGCCAGCAGTCTGGGAGCGGGAGGGCGAGGGGAGCAGTACTTC. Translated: CASSLGAGGRGEQYF.

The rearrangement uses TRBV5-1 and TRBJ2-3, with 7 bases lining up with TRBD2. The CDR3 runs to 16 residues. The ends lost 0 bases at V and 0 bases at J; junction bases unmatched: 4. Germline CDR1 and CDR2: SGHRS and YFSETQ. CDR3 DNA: TGCGCCAGCAGCTTGGGCCTTAGCGGGAGCACAGATACGCAGTATTTT. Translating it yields CASSLGLSGSTDTQYF.

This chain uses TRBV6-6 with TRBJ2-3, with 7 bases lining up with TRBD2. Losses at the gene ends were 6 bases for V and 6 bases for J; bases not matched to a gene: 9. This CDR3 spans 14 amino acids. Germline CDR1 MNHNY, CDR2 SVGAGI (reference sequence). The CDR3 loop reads CASSTAGFGDTQYF. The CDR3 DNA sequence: TGTGCCAGCAGCACAGCGGGATTTGGGGATACGCAGTATTTT.

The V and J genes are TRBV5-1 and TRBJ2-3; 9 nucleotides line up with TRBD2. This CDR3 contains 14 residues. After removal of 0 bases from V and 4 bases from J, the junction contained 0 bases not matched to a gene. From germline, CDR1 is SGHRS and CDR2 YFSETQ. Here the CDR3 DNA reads TGCGCCAGCAGCTTGGTAGCGGGAGCAGATACGCAGTATTTT. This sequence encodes CASSLVAGADTQYF.

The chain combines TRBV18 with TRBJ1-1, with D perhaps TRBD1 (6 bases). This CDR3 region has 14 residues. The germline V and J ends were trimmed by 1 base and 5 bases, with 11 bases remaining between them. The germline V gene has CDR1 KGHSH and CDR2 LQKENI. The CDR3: CASSPQEGGTEAFF. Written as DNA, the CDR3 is TGTGCCAGCTCACCACAAGAGGGGGGGACTGAAGCTTTCTTT.

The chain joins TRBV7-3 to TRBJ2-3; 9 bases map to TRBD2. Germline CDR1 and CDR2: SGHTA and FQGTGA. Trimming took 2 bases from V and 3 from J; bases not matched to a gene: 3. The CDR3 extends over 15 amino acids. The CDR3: CASSLGGRATDTQYF. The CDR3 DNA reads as TGTGCCAGCAGCTTAGGCGGGAGGGCAACAGATACGCAGTATTTT.

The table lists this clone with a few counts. The chain's CDR3 is CASSPGQGGSETQYF. DNA for the CDR3: TGTGCCAGTAGTCCTGGACAGGGAGGATCAGAGACCCAGTACTTC. The chain joins TRBV19 to TRBJ2-5, with TRBD1 identical over 8 bases. V lost 5 bases, J lost 4 bases, and 9 bases stayed unmatched. CDR3 length equals 15 residues. In germline, CDR1 is LNHDA, CDR2 SQIVND (reference sequence).

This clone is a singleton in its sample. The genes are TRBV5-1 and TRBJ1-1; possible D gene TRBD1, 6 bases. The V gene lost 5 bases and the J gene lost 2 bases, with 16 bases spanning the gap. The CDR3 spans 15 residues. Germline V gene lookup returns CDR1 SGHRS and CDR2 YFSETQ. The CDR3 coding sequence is TGCGCCAGCAGTAGGGGGGGCGGGACCAACACTGAAGCTTTCTTT. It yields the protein CASSRGGGTNTEAFF.

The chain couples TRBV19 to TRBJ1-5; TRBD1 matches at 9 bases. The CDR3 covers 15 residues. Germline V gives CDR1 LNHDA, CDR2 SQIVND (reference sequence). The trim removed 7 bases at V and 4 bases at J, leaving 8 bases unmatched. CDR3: CASTIGTGKNQPQHF. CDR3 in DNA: TGTGCCAGTACCATTGGGACAGGGAAAAATCAGCCCCAGCATTTT. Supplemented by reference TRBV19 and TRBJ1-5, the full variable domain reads DGGITQSPKYLFRKEGQNVTLSCEQNLNHDAMYWYRQDPGQGLRLIYYSQIVNDFQKGDIAEGYSVSREKKESFPLTVTSAQKNPTAFYLCASTIGTGKNQPQHFGDGTRLSIL.

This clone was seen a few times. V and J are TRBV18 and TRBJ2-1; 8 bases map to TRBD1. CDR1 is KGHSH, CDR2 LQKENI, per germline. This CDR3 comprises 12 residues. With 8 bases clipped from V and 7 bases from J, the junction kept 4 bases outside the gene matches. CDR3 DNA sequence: TGTGCCAGCCGTACAGGGGGGAATGAGCAGTTCTTC. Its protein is CASRTGGNEQFF.

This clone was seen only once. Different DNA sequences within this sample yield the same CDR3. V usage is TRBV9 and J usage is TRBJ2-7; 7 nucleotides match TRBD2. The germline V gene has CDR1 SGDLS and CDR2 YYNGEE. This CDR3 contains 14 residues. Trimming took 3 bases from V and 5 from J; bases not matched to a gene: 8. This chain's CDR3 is CASSASGKLDEQYF. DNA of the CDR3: TGTGCCAGCAGCGCGAGCGGGAAGCTCGACGAGCAGTACTTC.

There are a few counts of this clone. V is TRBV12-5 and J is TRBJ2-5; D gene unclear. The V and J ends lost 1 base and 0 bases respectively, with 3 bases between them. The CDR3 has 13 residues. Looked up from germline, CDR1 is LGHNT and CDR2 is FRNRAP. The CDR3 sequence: CASGLDYQETQYF. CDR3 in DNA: TGTGCTAGTGGTTTGGACTACCAAGAGACCCAGTACTTC.

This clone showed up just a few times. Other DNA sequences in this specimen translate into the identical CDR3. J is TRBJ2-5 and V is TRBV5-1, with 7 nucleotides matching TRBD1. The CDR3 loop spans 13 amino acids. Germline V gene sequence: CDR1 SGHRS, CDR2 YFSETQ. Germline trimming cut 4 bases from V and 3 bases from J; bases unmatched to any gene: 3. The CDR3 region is CASSPGTEETQYF. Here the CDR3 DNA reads TGCGCCAGCAGCCCCGGGACAGAAGAGACCCAGTACTTC.

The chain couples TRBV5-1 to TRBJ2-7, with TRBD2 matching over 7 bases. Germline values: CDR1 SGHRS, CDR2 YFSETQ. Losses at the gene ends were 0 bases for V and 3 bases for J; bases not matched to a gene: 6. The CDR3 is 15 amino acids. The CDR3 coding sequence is TGCGCCAGCAGCTTGGGATACGCGGGGGACTACGAGCAGTACTTC. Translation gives CASSLGYAGDYEQYF.

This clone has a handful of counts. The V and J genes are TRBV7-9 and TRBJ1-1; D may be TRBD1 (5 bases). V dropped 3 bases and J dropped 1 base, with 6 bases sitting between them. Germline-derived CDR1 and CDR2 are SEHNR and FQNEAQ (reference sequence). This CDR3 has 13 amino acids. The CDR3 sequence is CASSFQGNTEAFF. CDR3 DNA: TGTGCCAGCAGCTTCCAGGGGAACACTGAAGCTTTCTTT.

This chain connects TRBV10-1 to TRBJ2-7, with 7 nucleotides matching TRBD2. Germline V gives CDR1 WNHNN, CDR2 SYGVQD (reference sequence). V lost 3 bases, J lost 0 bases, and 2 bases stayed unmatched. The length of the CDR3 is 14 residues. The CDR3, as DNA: TGCGCCAGCAGTGACCCTAGCGGCTCCTACGAGCAGTACTTC. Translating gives CASSDPSGSYEQYF.

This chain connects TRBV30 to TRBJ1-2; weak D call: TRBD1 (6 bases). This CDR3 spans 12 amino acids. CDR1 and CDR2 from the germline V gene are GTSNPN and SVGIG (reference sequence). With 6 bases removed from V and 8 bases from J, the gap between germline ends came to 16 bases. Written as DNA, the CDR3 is TGTGCCTGTCACAGGGATAGACAAGGCTACACCTTC. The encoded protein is CACHRDRQGYTF.

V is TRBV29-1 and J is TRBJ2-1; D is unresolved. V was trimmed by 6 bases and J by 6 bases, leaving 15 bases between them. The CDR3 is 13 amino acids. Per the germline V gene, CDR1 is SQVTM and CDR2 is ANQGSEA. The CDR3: CSVFGWLANEQFF. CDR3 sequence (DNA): TGCAGCGTGTTCGGGTGGTTAGCCAATGAGCAGTTCTTC.